The rows below give T cell receptor beta chains drawn from one sample of a study of a mutant IDH1 vaccine in newly diagnosed glioma. Profiled with immunoSEQ multiplex PCR; TCRdb holds only in-frame clones, not every one. The sample lists tens of thousands of clones, roughly 70% occurring once. The antigens of these receptors remain unknown. This specimen was peripheral blood mononuclear cells (PBMCs), taken from a glioma patient whose treatment included an IDH1 peptide vaccine. The source is a man aged 18 to 29 with glioma. Some clones in this sample may be carry-over from other donors' samples. CDR3s include the opening cysteine and the closing phenylalanine or tryptophan. Fields, in order: clone size, J gene, D gene, V gene, CDR3 DNA, CDR3 protein. The D gene is left open where the match is weak. Size is omitted from some rows. Given values are once, few, many or a class for expanded clones.

>few|TRBJ1-6|NA|TRBV2
TGTGCCAGCAGTTTAGGGGCTCGGGGGAATTCACCCCTCCACTTT
CASSLGARGNSPLHF
>once|TRBJ2-7|NA|TRBV6-1
TGTGCCAGCAGTCGGAACAGGGCCTACGAGCAGTACTTC
CASSRNRAYEQYF
>NA|TRBJ2-7|NA|TRBV14
TGTGCCAGCAGCCAAGATAGGGGACGAGGACTGGGCGACGAGCAGTACTTC
CASSQDRGRGLGDEQYF
>few|TRBJ1-1|NA|TRBV10-3
TGTGCCATCAGTGAGGGTGTGGGGAACACTGAAGCTTTCTTT
CAISEGVGNTEAFF
>few|TRBJ1-1|NA|TRBV30
TGTGCCTGCCAGGGTTACACTGAAGCTTTCTTT
CACQGYTEAFF
>NA|TRBJ1-1|NA|TRBV30
TGTGCCTGGAGTGTATATTGGCAGGGTGAAGCTTTCTTT
CAWSVYWQGEAFF
>NA|TRBJ1-1|NA|TRBV10-3
TGTGCCATCACAGAGGGCACTGAAGCTTTCTTT
CAITEGTEAFF
>NA|TRBJ1-1|NA|TRBV27
TGTGCCAGCAGTTTATCGCCCGGACTGAACACTGAAGCTTTCTTT
CASSLSPGLNTEAFF
>NA|TRBJ1-2|NA|TRBV30
TGTGCCTGGAGTGTACGCAGGCTTTCTGGCTACACCTTC
CAWSVRRLSGYTF
>NA|TRBJ2-7|NA|TRBV10-3
TGTGCCATCAGTGAGTCGACGCACAGGCTCTACGAGCAGTACTTC
CAISESTHRLYEQYF
>NA|TRBJ2-2|NA|TRBV6-5
TGTGCCAGCAGTTACGGACGGGGCGGGGGCGGCGGGGAGCTGTTTTTT
CASSYGRGGGGGELFF
>NA|TRBJ1-1|NA|TRBV19
TGTGCCAGTAGTATCGGGGGCCTGAACACTGAAGCTTTCTTT
CASSIGGLNTEAFF
>few|TRBJ2-7|TRBD2|TRBV28
TGTGCCAGCAGTTCCTTCCGACTAGCAGTCTACGAGCAGTACTTC
CASSSFRLAVYEQYF
>once|TRBJ1-6|NA|TRBV6-5
TGTGCCAGCAGTTTACAGGGTAGCTCCTATAATTCACCCCTCCACTTT
CASSLQGSSYNSPLHF
>NA|TRBJ1-1|NA|TRBV7-2
TGTGCCAGCAGCCAAGGACGGACGAACACTGAAGCTTTCTTT
CASSQGRTNTEAFF
>once|TRBJ2-7|NA|TRBV9
TGTGCCAGCAGCACCCGGGACGGTGGGGCCTACGAGCAGTACTTC
CASSTRDGGAYEQYF
>NA|TRBJ2-7|NA|TRBV6-1
TGTGCCAGCGAACTTTACCCGGACAGACAGTCCCCCCAGTACTTC
CASELYPDRQSPQYF
>NA|TRBJ1-1|TRBD1|TRBV2
TGTGCCAGCACCCCGACAGGGGTAAGGTTCACTGAAGCTTTCTTT
CASTPTGVRFTEAFF
>few|TRBJ1-2|NA|TRBV7-9
TGTGCCAGCAGCTTAGAAACCAGGAGTGGCTACACCTTC
CASSLETRSGYTF
>NA|TRBJ1-2|NA|TRBV4-2
TGTGCCAGCAGCTTCCGGCCTGATGGCTACACCTTC
CASSFRPDGYTF
>NA|TRBJ2-7|NA|TRBV6-5
TGTGCCAGCAGTTACTCGGGGGTCCCTTCCTACGAGCAGTACTTC
CASSYSGVPSYEQYF
>NA|TRBJ2-7|NA|TRBV5-1
TGCGCCAGCAGCAATCGCCACGAGCAGTACTTC
CASSNRHEQYF
>NA|TRBJ1-4|NA|TRBV5-5
TGTGCCAGCAGCGGGGGACTAAATGAAAAACTGTTTTTT
CASSGGLNEKLFF
>NA|TRBJ1-2|NA|TRBV30
TGTGCCTGGAGTGTACTAGTCAACTATGGCTACACCTTC
CAWSVLVNYGYTF
>few|TRBJ2-2|NA|TRBV27
TGTGCCAGCAGTGAACAGGGAATCGGACTATCCGGGGAGCTGTTTTTT
CASSEQGIGLSGELFF
>once|TRBJ2-3|NA|TRBV29-1
TGCAGCGTTGAGTACAGGAGCGCAGATACGCAGTATTTT
CSVEYRSADTQYF
>NA|TRBJ2-3|NA|TRBV13
TGTGCCAGCAGCTTCCGGGTTGGCGGGGGCTACACAGATACGCAGTATTTT
CASSFRVGGGYTDTQYF
>NA|TRBJ1-2|TRBD1|TRBV4-2
TGTGCCAGCAGCTCCTTAGACAGGGGATCTAGTGGCTACACCTTC
CASSSLDRGSSGYTF
>NA|TRBJ1-1|NA|TRBV2
TGTGCCGGAAAGCCACTTACCGGTGACACTGAAGCTTTCTTT
CAGKPLTGDTEAFF
>NA|TRBJ2-7|TRBD2|TRBV28
TGTGCCAGCAGTTTCATGGGACTAGCGGGAGACGAGCAGTACTTC
CASSFMGLAGDEQYF
>once|TRBJ1-2|TRBD1|TRBV15
TGTGCCACCAGCAGACGGACAGGGGGCATGAGCTACACCTTC
CATSRRTGGMSYTF
>NA|TRBJ2-7|TRBD2|TRBV27
TGTGCCAGCAGTTGGAGAGCGGGAGGGTACGAGCAGTACTTC
CASSWRAGGYEQYF
>NA|TRBJ1-1|NA|TRBV30
TGTGCCTGGAGGAGGGTGGGGAGGGACCGTTTGAACACTGAAGCTTTCTTT
CAWRRVGRDRLNTEAFF
>NA|TRBJ1-4|NA|TRBV15
TGTGCCACCAGCAGAGATCCCCCTTCTCGGCGACGGGGTGAAAAACTGTTTTTT
CATSRDPPSRRRGEKLFF
>NA|TRBJ1-1|NA|TRBV30
TGTGCCTGGAGCCCTGACTGGAACACTGAAGCTTTCTTT
CAWSPDWNTEAFF
>NA|TRBJ2-1|NA|TRBV10-3
TGTGCCATCAGTGACGAAGGTAATGAGCAGTTCTTC
CAISDEGNEQFF
>NA|TRBJ1-1|NA|TRBV7-3
TGTGCCAGCAGCTTAAAAGCTATGGGGAGCACTGAAGCTTTCTTT
CASSLKAMGSTEAFF